The T cell receptor (beta chain) under discussion was sequenced for a study of shared clonotypes between healthy human individuals. Study-wide results and caveats: Among non-shared clonotypes, generation probabilities were lower than among those shared by all four donors.

Across several immunoSEQ plates, the genomic DNA of each subset was split evenly. Some clones are missing from TCRdb's copy, which holds only in-frame ones; the method was immunoSEQ multiplex PCR. This table has some 360,000 clones, more than 60% appearing once. Unmatched junction bases numbered 4, after V lost 0 bases and J lost 6 bases. CDR3 size: 16 residues. Germline CDR1 and CDR2: SGHNT and YYREEE (reference sequence). Partitioning of CD4+ cells yielded a CD45RA+ naive subset and a CD45RA-negative memory subset. As concerns this clone: The antigen is unknown.

The chain combines TRBV5-4 with TRBJ2-2; 11 nucleotides match TRBD2. Sequenced material: memory CD4+ T cells sorted from blood. This sample's subset: CD45RA-negative fraction. The TCR comes from a man aged 25 to 45 in good health. The CDR3 loop is CASSLGKLAGAGELFF. The CDR3 coding sequence is TGTGCCAGCAGCTTGGGCAAACTAGCGGGAGCCGGGGAGCTGTTTTTT.